The sequence of this TCR beta chain was determined in a study of blood T cells in healthy people across ages. It was with a sample-barcoded 5' primer and a J-beta primer mix that a second PCR of about 7 to 12 cycles was run. TCRdb re-called the 5' RACE reads through MiXCR, storing one row per CDR3 protein. The sample includes some 640,000 distinct CDR3 sequences, 25% to 35% of them seen just once. This CDR3 is 13 amino acids long. Per the germline V gene, CDR1 is SEHNR and CDR2 is FQNEAQ (reference sequence). The ends were cut back, 7 bases at V and 3 bases at J, with 13 bases in the middle. The sequencing sample was made of blood. This chain connects TRBV7-9 to TRBJ2-7; the D is unclear. The receptor comes from a woman at least 80 years old in good health. In DNA, the CDR3 is TGTGCCAGCAATAAGGGCAGTGACTACGAGCAGTACTTC. It specifies CASNKGSDYEQYF.